This entry concerns a single T cell receptor beta chain. What it recognizes is unknown. The same CDR3 also results from other DNA sequences found in this sample. V lost 5 bases, J lost 0 bases, and 7 bases lay in between. The CDR3 runs 14 residues. CDR1 and CDR2 from the germline V gene are KGHDR and SFDVKD. This record belongs to a study of Ad26.COV2.S vaccination and SARS-CoV-2 variants. Study overall: Administration of Ad26.COV2.S was intramuscular, either once or twice 56 days apart.

Data came from immunoSEQ multiplex PCR; TCRdb stores just in-frame clones and leaves some out. The sample consists of approximately 250,000 clones, about 83% of them appearing once. Sample treatment: some 20 received Ad26.COV2.S at low or high dose, single or two shots; about five received placebo; per-sample allocation not given. Material that was analyzed had been drawn on day 63 after the first vaccine or placebo injection. The donor's status was that of an adult aged 18-55 years in Boston. Study results and caveats: Substantial post-vaccination breadth of spike-specific CD8+ and CD4+ T cell responses was reported. Analyses of TCR breadth and depth may have underestimated total T cell responses.

This receptor was identified in a person between 18 and 65 years old who received the Ad26.COV2.S COVID-19 vaccine or a placebo. The specimen comprised peripheral blood, sampled in a trial of Ad26.COV2.S vaccine versus placebo. The chain combines TRBV24-1 with TRBJ1-5; D is uncertain. The DNA for the CDR3 is TGTGCCACCAGTGCCCACGGTAGCAATCAGCCCCAGCATTTT. It encodes CATSAHGSNQPQHF.